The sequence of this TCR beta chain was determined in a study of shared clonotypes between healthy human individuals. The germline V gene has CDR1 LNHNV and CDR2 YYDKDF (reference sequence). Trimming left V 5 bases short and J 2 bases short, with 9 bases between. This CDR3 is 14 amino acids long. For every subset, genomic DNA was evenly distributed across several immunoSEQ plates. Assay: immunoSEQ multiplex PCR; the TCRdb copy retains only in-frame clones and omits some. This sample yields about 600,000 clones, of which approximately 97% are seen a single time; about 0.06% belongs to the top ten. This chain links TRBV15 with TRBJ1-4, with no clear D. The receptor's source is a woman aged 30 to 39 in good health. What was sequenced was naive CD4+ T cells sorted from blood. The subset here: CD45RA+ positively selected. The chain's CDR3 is CATSHTLTNEKLFF. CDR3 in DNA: TGTGCCACCAGCCACACACTGACTAATGAAAAACTGTTTTTT.